The entry that follows covers one TCR beta chain sequence. The antigen is undetermined. Sequencing was performed with immunoSEQ multiplex PCR; in TCRdb, only in-frame clones are kept and a portion is missing. The profile shows about 160,000 clones, around 89% of them singletons. The sample is drawn from a study of T cell responses to AZD1222 COVID-19 vaccine. General study points: Regions left unmutated in variants are reportedly the target of nearly half of spike-specific TCRs. At baseline, seropositivity was found in only a handful of AZD1222 recipients.

Sequencing was performed on peripheral blood, taken 28 days after the second AZD1222 dose. The TCR was taken from an adult who received the AZD1222 COVID-19 vaccine.

The CDR3: CASMGQFSYEQYF. In nucleotides, the CDR3 is TGTGCCAGCATGGGGCAGTTCTCCTACGAGCAGTACTTC. The J gene is TRBJ2-7, the V gene TRBV12-3 or TRBV12-4; the D gene is possibly TRBD1 (5 bases). Trimming left V 7 bases short and J 0 bases short, with 10 bases between. The length of the CDR3 is 13 residues.